Presented here are 24 T cell receptor beta chains from one specimen sequenced in a study of shared clonotypes between healthy human individuals. The table came from immunoSEQ multiplex PCR; TCRdb's copy has only in-frame clones and leaves some out. The data show some 1.5 million clones, with around 98% seen just once and about 0.42% held by the top ten. Material: naive CD4+ T cells sorted from blood. Subset noted: CD45RA+ positively selected. These TCRs come from a man aged 25 to 40 in good health.

The CDR3 reads CASRTKGGYAYEQYF. DNA for the CDR3: TGTGCCAGCAGAACAAAGGGGGGGTACGCCTACGAGCAGTACTTC. The chain joins TRBV28 to TRBJ2-7, with a possible D match to TRBD2 (7 bases). Germline CDR1 MDHEN, CDR2 SYDVKM. Deletions cut 6 bases from V and 2 bases from J, with 17 bases between. The CDR3 consists of 15 residues.

The V and J genes are TRBV6-1 and TRBJ2-2; TRBD1 matches 8 bases. This CDR3 is built from 13 residues. V trimming: 6 bases; J trimming: 9 bases; junction bases outside the gene matches: 6. Germline V gene data show CDR1 as MNHNS and CDR2 as SASEGT. The CDR3 is CASRNRGSRELFF. The DNA for the CDR3 is TGTGCCAGCAGAAACAGGGGGTCAAGGGAGCTGTTTTTT.

This clone showed up just once. V is TRBV10-2 and J is TRBJ1-2; 7 bases match TRBD1. This CDR3 comprises 13 residues. CDR1 and CDR2 (germline): WSHSY, SAAADI. V shed 7 bases, J shed 7 bases, and the junction held 9 bases outside the gene matches. In nucleotides, the CDR3 is TGCGCCAGCACTGAAGGGGGCGTCTTTGGCTACACCTTC. This sequence encodes CASTEGGVFGYTF.

This clone appeared a single time. The CDR3 nucleotides are TGCGCCAGCAGCTTGGGAAGCCTGAACACTGAAGCTTTCTTT. As protein: CASSLGSLNTEAFF. The chain has TRBV5-1 and TRBJ1-1; no reliable D call. The ends were cut back, 0 bases at V and 0 bases at J, with 6 bases in the middle. This CDR3 comprises 14 residues. Germline CDR1 is SGHRS and CDR2 is YFSETQ.

The rearrangement joins TRBV4-1 to TRBJ2-1; perhaps D is TRBD1 or TRBD2 (5 bases each). The V and J ends lost 4 bases and 8 bases respectively, with 9 bases between them. Germline V gene sequence: CDR1 MGHRA, CDR2 YSYEKL. CDR3 length: 12 amino acids. DNA of the CDR3: TGCGCCAGCAGCCCCCAGGGAGATGAGCAGTTCTTC. It codes for CASSPQGDEQFF.

This clone was recorded only once. V gene TRBV28 combines with J gene TRBJ2-7; D is unclear. The CDR3 is 11 residues long. Germline V gives CDR1 MDHEN, CDR2 SYDVKM. V gave up 7 bases and J gave up 3 bases, with 7 bases separating them. The CDR3, as DNA: TGTGCCAGCACCCCGGGCTACGAGCAGTACTTC. This translates into CASTPGYEQYF.

The genes are TRBV11-2 and TRBJ2-1; D possibly corresponds to TRBD2 (5 bases). The CDR3 length is 15 residues. Looked up from germline, CDR1 is SGHAT and CDR2 is FQNNGV. Trimming took 2 bases from V and 7 from J, leaving 15 bases between them. The CDR3, as DNA: TGTGCCAGCAGCTTACCCACTAGTATCTCAAATGAGCAGTTCTTC. This codes for CASSLPTSISNEQFF.

This clone was counted a single time. The V and J genes are TRBV7-9 and TRBJ2-7; tentative D call: TRBD2 (5 bases). In germline, CDR1 is SEHNR, CDR2 FQNEAQ (reference sequence). V shed 5 bases and J shed 3 bases, with 8 bases lying between them. This CDR3 spans 12 amino acids. Written as DNA, the CDR3 is TGTGCCAGCAGCCCGGGGTACTACGAGCAGTACTTC. Its protein is CASSPGYYEQYF.

The chain carries TRBV4-3 and TRBJ2-2; D tentatively fits TRBD1 or TRBD2 (5 bases each). Germline V gives CDR1 LGHNA, CDR2 YSLEER. V dropped 4 bases and J dropped 8 bases, with 17 bases sitting between them. CDR3 size: 15 residues. CDR3 bases: TGCGCCAGCAGCCTCTCCCTACCGGGGCGAGGGGAGCTGTTTTTT. Translation gives CASSLSLPGRGELFF.

This chain links TRBV11-3 with TRBJ2-1, with TRBD2 matching over 8 bases. CDR1 and CDR2 from the germline V gene are SGHNT and YENEEA. The V segment lost 0 bases and the J segment 8 bases; nucleotides outside the gene matches: 15. This CDR3 comprises 18 residues. In DNA, the CDR3 is TGTGCCAGCAGCTTAGACCGATCGAGGACTAGCATTTACGATGAGCAGTTCTTC. Translated: CASSLDRSRTSIYDEQFF. Combining the CDR3 with reference TRBV11-3 and TRBJ2-1 gives the whole variable domain EAGVVQSPRYKIIEKKQPVAFWCNPISGHNTLYWYLQNLGQGPELLIRYENEEAVDDSQLPKDRFSAERLKGVDSTLKIQPAELGDSAVYLCASSLDRSRTSIYDEQFFGPGTRLTVL.

The V gene is TRBV15, the J gene TRBJ1-1; no firm D call. V shed 5 bases and J shed 5 bases, with 9 bases lying between them. CDR1 is LNHNV and CDR2 is YYDKDF in the germline V gene (reference sequence). CDR3 length equals 12 residues. CDR3 sequence reads: CATSHFETEAFF. CDR3 nucleotide sequence: TGTGCCACCAGCCATTTTGAAACTGAAGCTTTCTTT. Combining the CDR3 with reference TRBV15 and TRBJ1-1 gives the whole variable domain DAMVIQNPRYQVTQFGKPVTLSCSQTLNHNVMYWYQQKSSQAPKLLFHYYDKDFNNEADTPDNFQSRRPNTSFCFLDIRSPGLGDTAMYLCATSHFETEAFFGQGTRLTVV.

The rearrangement links TRBV27 to TRBJ2-2; D unresolved. From germline, CDR1 is MNHEY and CDR2 SMNVEV (reference sequence). Trimming left V 8 bases short and J 9 bases short, with 4 bases between. The CDR3 sequence is 9 residues long. CDR3 in DNA: TGTGCCAGCGGGAGGGAGCTGTTTTTT. This translates into CASGRELFF.

This chain links TRBV5-1 with TRBJ2-1, with D unresolved. Germline V gene lookup returns CDR1 SGHRS and CDR2 YFSETQ. Trimming pared 4 bases from V and 3 bases from J, leaving 14 bases between. CDR3 size: 15 residues. The CDR3 is CASSGMGRNYNEQFF. CDR3 sequence (DNA): TGCGCCAGCAGCGGGATGGGCCGCAACTACAATGAGCAGTTCTTC.

V and J are TRBV7-3 and TRBJ2-1; weak D call: TRBD2 (5 bases). Looked up from germline, CDR1 is SGHTA and CDR2 is FQGTGA. The CDR3 covers 16 residues. V was clipped by 3 bases and J by 4 bases, with 16 bases between them. CDR3 sequence: CASSLSSSTQYNEQFF. CDR3 DNA: TGTGCCAGCAGCTTGTCTAGCTCAACACAATACAATGAGCAGTTCTTC.

The V and J genes are TRBV5-1 and TRBJ2-5; D gene ambiguous. Trimming shortened V by 0 bases and J by 1 base, and 7 bases separated the two germline ends. The CDR3 runs to 14 residues. The germline gives CDR1 SGHRS, CDR2 YFSETQ. The CDR3 loop reads CASSLATFQETQYF. The CDR3 DNA reads TGCGCCAGCAGCTTGGCTACATTCCAAGAGACCCAGTACTTC.

The chain joins TRBV6-5 to TRBJ2-3; TRBD2 matches 11 bases. Germline assignment: CDR1 MNHEY and CDR2 SVGAGI. Trimming at V came to 7 bases and at J to 5 bases, leaving 8 bases not matched to a gene. The CDR3 sequence is 15 residues long. The DNA for the CDR3 is TGTGCCAGCACCCAGGGACTAGCGGTGGGAGATACGCAGTATTTT. Encoded protein: CASTQGLAVGDTQYF.

As to this clone: A read error may produce the germline difference seen at one junction end. Other DNA variants within this sample encode the same CDR3. Written as DNA, the CDR3 is TGTGCTAGCAGGGTCACAGATACGCAGTATTTT. Translation gives CASRVTDTQYF. J is TRBJ2-3 and V is TRBV2; D might be TRBD1 (5 bases). Germline V CDR1 and CDR2: SNHLY, FYNNEI. This CDR3 comprises 11 residues.

This chain uses TRBV5-4 with TRBJ1-1, with a tentative D call TRBD1 (5 bases). V was pared by 9 bases and J by 0 bases, with 15 bases between. The length of the CDR3 is 14 residues. Germline CDR1 reads SGHNT; CDR2 reads YYREEE (reference sequence). The CDR3 DNA reads as TGTGCCACCACCCCTGGGGGAATGAACACTGAAGCTTTCTTT. This codes for CATTPGGMNTEAFF.

The chain couples TRBV5-1 to TRBJ2-7, with D possibly being TRBD1 (5 bases). The CDR3 contains 13 residues. With 1 base removed from V and 6 bases from J, the gap between germline ends came to 11 bases. CDR1 SGHRS and CDR2 YFSETQ come from the germline V gene. CDR3 DNA: TGCGCCAGCAGCTTGAAGGGCAGGGTCGAGCAGTACTTC. Translated, it gives CASSLKGRVEQYF.

CDR3 sequence (DNA): TGTGCCAGCAGCTTAGAACCCAGGGGGCGAGGTGATGGCTACACCTTC. Translated, it gives CASSLEPRGRGDGYTF. The chain couples TRBV7-2 to TRBJ1-2, with 8 bases lining up with TRBD1. CDR3 length: 16 amino acids. With V trimmed by 1 base and J by 6 bases, 10 bases remained unmatched. From germline, CDR1 is SGHTA and CDR2 FQGNSA. Variable domain in full (rest from reference TRBV7-2 and TRBJ1-2): GAGVSQSPSNKVTEKGKDVELRCDPISGHTALYWYRQSLGQGLEFLIYFQGNSAPDKSGLPSDRFSAERTGGSVSTLTIQRTQQEDSAVYLCASSLEPRGRGDGYTFGSGTRLTVV.

This sequence joins TRBV6-1 and TRBJ1-3, with D tentatively TRBD1 (5 bases). Trimming removed 8 bases at V and 4 bases at J, with 12 bases between. Germline V gene sequence: CDR1 MNHNS, CDR2 SASEGT. There are 13 residues in the CDR3. CDR3 in amino acids: CASRQGGGNTIYF. Written as DNA, the CDR3 is TGTGCCAGCCGCCAGGGAGGCGGAAACACCATATATTTT.

On this clone: At one boundary the junction diverges from the germline segment, which might be a read error. The gene calls are TRBV7-6 and TRBJ2-2, with TRBD2 matching 9 bases. Germline-derived CDR1 and CDR2 are SGHVS and FNYEAQ. This CDR3 spans 15 amino acids. CDR3 nucleotides: TGTGCCAGCAGCGTAGCGGGAGTGAACACCGGGGAGCTGTTTTTT. As protein: CASSVAGVNTGELFF.

The chain has TRBV5-1 and TRBJ2-3; D perhaps matches TRBD1 (5 bases). Per the germline V gene, CDR1 is SGHRS and CDR2 is YFSETQ. The CDR3 runs 16 residues. Trimming removed 4 bases at V and 1 base at J, with 16 bases between. The CDR3 is CASSGEAGIGTDTQYF. The CDR3 DNA is TGCGCCAGCAGCGGGGAAGCAGGGATAGGCACAGATACGCAGTATTTT. Supplemented by reference TRBV5-1 and TRBJ2-3, the full variable domain reads KAGVTQTPRYLIKTRGQQVTLSCSPISGHRSVSWYQQTPGQGLQFLFEYFSETQRNKGNFPGRFSGRQFSNSRSEMNVSTLELGDSALYLCASSGEAGIGTDTQYFGPGTRLTVL.

The chain carries TRBV21-1 and TRBJ2-2; TRBD2, as called in the table, went unchecked against the DNA. TRBV21-1 is described as a pseudogene. The CDR3 covers 13 residues. In nucleotides, the CDR3 is TGTGCCAGCAGCGATCGGGAGACCGGGGAGCTGTTTTTT. It yields the protein CASSDRETGELFF.